This entry lists 26 T cell receptor beta chains sequenced from one sample in a study of Ad26.COV2.S vaccination and SARS-CoV-2 variants. Documented treatment: some 20 received Ad26.COV2.S at low or high dose, single or two shots; roughly 5 received placebo; per-sample allocation not given. Samples were taken on day 63 after the first vaccine or placebo injection. TCRdb's table, derived via immunoSEQ multiplex PCR, lists solely in-frame clones and lacks some. Of 350,000 to 400,000 clones listed, about 85% are singletons. Sample: peripheral blood, taken in a trial of Ad26.COV2.S vaccine versus placebo. Receptors originate from a person aged 18-65 years who received the Ad26.COV2.S COVID-19 vaccine or a placebo.

The gene calls are TRBV7-2 and TRBJ2-7; D is possibly TRBD2 (7 bases). The V end lost 5 bases, the J end lost 4 bases, and 21 bases lay between the germline ends. From germline, CDR1 is SGHTA and CDR2 FQGNSA. This CDR3 is 16 amino acids long. In DNA, the CDR3 is TGTGCCAGCAGCCCCAGAAGGGGGGGCGAATTGTACGAGCAGTACTTC. Its translation: CASSPRRGGELYEQYF.

This clone has a single count. The V call is TRBV9, the J call TRBJ2-7, with unresolved D. Germline V lookup: CDR1 SGDLS, CDR2 YYNGEE. V was clipped by 4 bases and J by 6 bases, with 8 bases between them. The CDR3 spans 11 residues. CDR3 bases: TGTGCCAGCAGCTCCCAACTCGAGCAGTACTTC. Its translation is CASSSQLEQYF.

This clone has only one observation. V gene TRBV7-9 combines with J gene TRBJ1-2, with 9 bases identical to TRBD1. This CDR3 spans 17 amino acids. V lost 2 bases and J lost 1; bases outside the gene matches: 8. Germline V lookup: CDR1 SEHNR, CDR2 FQNEAQ (reference sequence). The CDR3 sequence is CASSLSAGTGFNYGYTF. CDR3 bases: TGTGCCAGCAGCTTAAGCGCCGGGACAGGGTTTAACTATGGCTACACCTTC.

V gene TRBV6-5 combines with J gene TRBJ1-2; D uncertain. V lost 8 bases, J lost 8 bases, and 12 bases lay in between. Germline V CDR1 and CDR2: MNHEY, SVGAGI. The CDR3 sequence is 11 residues long. CDR3 DNA: TGTGCCAGCGGGATGTCAGAGGGCTACACCTTC. This translates into CASGMSEGYTF.

This sequence joins TRBV14 and TRBJ1-1; 8 bases fit TRBD1. This CDR3 region has 15 residues. Germline CDR1 and CDR2: SGHDN and FVKESK. The ends lost 0 bases at V and 3 bases at J; junction bases unmatched: 3. The CDR3 protein is CASSQEDREYTEAFF. The CDR3 DNA sequence: TGTGCCAGCAGCCAAGAGGACAGGGAGTACACTGAAGCTTTCTTT.

This sequence joins TRBV15 and TRBJ2-1; TRBD1 aligns across 10 bases. The CDR3 runs 19 residues. The germline gives CDR1 LNHNV, CDR2 YYDKDF (reference sequence). V lost 3 bases, J lost 0 bases, and 11 bases stayed unmatched. In DNA form, the CDR3 reads TGTGCCACCAGCAGCGGGACAGGGGCGGGTGGAGGCTCCTACAATGAGCAGTTCTTC. This codes for CATSSGTGAGGGSYNEQFF.

This sequence joins TRBV15 and TRBJ1-4; D not resolved. The V end was cut by 1 base, the J end by 4 bases, with 13 bases between. Germline-derived CDR1 and CDR2 are LNHNV and YYDKDF (reference sequence). The CDR3 contains 16 residues. CDR3 nucleotides: TGTGCCACCAGCAGAGTAAGAGGGCTCCTTAATGAAAAACTGTTTTTT. Protein product: CATSRVRGLLNEKLFF.

Many counts were recorded for this clone. The chain couples TRBV25-1 to TRBJ1-4; D gene uncertain. Trimming took 5 bases from V and 7 from J, leaving 5 bases between them. The germline CDR1 and CDR2 sequences are MGHDK and SYGVNS. This CDR3 contains 11 residues. In nucleotides, the CDR3 is TGTGCCAGCAGTTCCCTTGAAAAACTGTTTTTT. Its translation: CASSSLEKLFF.

The chain employs TRBV12-3 or TRBV12-4 and TRBJ2-5; no clear D gene. CDR3 length: 11 amino acids. Trimming pared 4 bases from V and 7 bases from J, leaving 7 bases between. As DNA, the CDR3 is TGTGCCAGCAGTTCGATTGGGACCCAGTACTTC. It specifies CASSSIGTQYF.

CDR3 DNA: TGTGCCAGCAGCTTGTTAGCGGGGGGGAACACCGGGGAGCTGTTTTTT. Translated, it gives CASSLLAGGNTGELFF. This chain links TRBV5-4 with TRBJ2-2, with 10 bases lining up with TRBD2. This CDR3 is 16 amino acids long. The germline V gene encodes CDR1 SGHNT and CDR2 YYREEE (reference sequence). J lost 1 base, V lost 1 base, and 1 base had no gene match.

The V call is TRBV3-1 (or the pseudogene TRBV3-2), the J call TRBJ2-1; D possibly corresponds to TRBD1 (5 bases). Germline loops: CDR1 LGHDT, CDR2 YNNKEL (reference sequence). The CDR3 is 14 residues long. V lost 0 bases and J 7 bases, leaving 10 bases between the germline ends. For the CDR3, the DNA is TGTGCCAGCAGCCAAGACCCACAGGTTAATGAGCAGTTCTTC. Its protein is CASSQDPQVNEQFF.

This chain connects TRBV7-9 to TRBJ1-1; 8 nucleotides match TRBD1. The CDR3 covers 13 residues. V lost 11 bases to trimming and J lost 5 bases; unmatched junction nucleotides: 10. CDR1 and CDR2 (germline): SEHNR, FQNEAQ (reference sequence). CDR3 in amino acids: CAGAPGGLTEAFF. The CDR3 DNA reads TGTGCCGGGGCGCCAGGGGGCTTGACTGAAGCTTTCTTT.

The V and J genes are TRBV5-6 and TRBJ2-7; no clear D gene. Germline V gene data show CDR1 as SGHDT and CDR2 as YYEEEE. V was trimmed by 0 bases and J by 1 base, leaving 8 bases between them. This CDR3 is built from 14 residues. The CDR3 spells CASSLGTVSYEQYF. In DNA form, the CDR3 reads TGTGCCAGCAGCTTGGGAACAGTGTCCTACGAGCAGTACTTC. Full variable domain (missing parts from reference TRBV5-6 and TRBJ2-7): DAGVTQSPTHLIKTRGQQVTLRCSPKSGHDTVSWYQQALGQGPQFIFQYYEEEERQRGNFPDRFSGHQFPNYSSELNVNALLLGDSALYLCASSLGTVSYEQYFGPGTRLTVT.

This chain's CDR3 is CASREFVQGARFGQPQHF. CDR3 nucleotide sequence: TGCGCCAGCCGAGAATTCGTACAGGGGGCTAGGTTTGGCCAGCCCCAGCATTTT. The chain couples TRBV23-1 to TRBJ1-5, with TRBD1 matching 9 bases. TRBV23-1 is an ORF; its function is uncertain. There are 18 residues in the CDR3. Unmatched junction bases numbered 21, after V lost 8 bases and J lost 7 bases.

The J gene is TRBJ2-6, the V gene TRBV27; no definite D call. The CDR3 covers 20 residues. Germline values: CDR1 MNHEY, CDR2 SMNVEV (reference sequence). Trimming cost V 6 bases and J 5 bases, with 29 bases left between them. CDR3 bases: TGTGCCAGCAGATCTGAGGCTGGGCAAGGCCATCCTGGGAGGGCCAACGTCCTGACTTTC. Translating it yields CASRSEAGQGHPGRANVLTF.

The rearrangement links TRBV6-5 to TRBJ1-1, with a possible D match to TRBD1 (5 bases). Germline V CDR1 and CDR2: MNHEY, SVGAGI. This CDR3 is 12 amino acids long. Trimming removed 5 bases from V and 4 bases from J, with 8 bases in between. CDR3 nucleotides: TGTGCCAGCAGTAGGGGAGGCACTGAAGCTTTCTTT. This gives the protein CASSRGGTEAFF.

The chain employs TRBV4-3 and TRBJ1-3, with 10 positions matching TRBD1. V was pared by 3 bases and J by 6 bases, with 5 bases of the junction left unmatched. The germline CDR1 and CDR2 sequences are LGHNA and YSLEER. The CDR3 extends over 15 amino acids. CDR3 in amino acids: CASSQGTGDLNTIYF. The CDR3 nucleotides read TGCGCCAGCAGCCAGGGGACAGGGGATCTAAACACCATATATTTT.

V usage is TRBV2 and J usage is TRBJ2-1, with D uncertain. Trimming cost V 8 bases and J 9 bases, with 11 bases left between them. Germline CDR1 is SNHLY and CDR2 is FYNNEI. The CDR3 contains 11 residues. The CDR3 region is CASQESLEQFF. CDR3 DNA: TGTGCCAGCCAGGAAAGCCTTGAGCAGTTCTTC.

This clone was picked up one time. The chain joins TRBV12-3 or TRBV12-4 to TRBJ1-5, with unresolved D. The CDR3 covers 13 residues. The germline V and J ends were trimmed by 6 bases and 4 bases, with 10 bases remaining between them. The CDR3 loop is CASSESGNQPQHF. CDR3 sequence (DNA): TGTGCCAGCAGCGAAAGTGGGAATCAGCCCCAGCATTTT.

The chain has TRBV7-9 and TRBJ2-1; 7 bases map to TRBD1. Trimming cost V 5 bases and J 4 bases; bases outside gene matches: 8. CDR1 is SEHNR and CDR2 is FQNEAQ in the germline V gene (reference sequence). The CDR3 consists of 15 residues. The CDR3 nucleotides are TGTGCCAGCAGCCACCGGGACAGAGAATACAATGAGCAGTTCTTC. Translation gives CASSHRDREYNEQFF.

The chain is built from TRBV5-5 and TRBJ1-5; no firm D call. Germline loops: CDR1 SGHKS, CDR2 YYEKEE (reference sequence). Deletions cut 0 bases from V and 4 bases from J, with 11 bases between. The CDR3 contains 15 residues. CDR3 DNA sequence: TGTGCCAGCAGCTTGGGGGGAAAGTCAAATCAGCCCCAGCATTTT. Amino acid sequence: CASSLGGKSNQPQHF.

This clone has a handful of counts. The CDR3 end shows no conserved phenylalanine or tryptophan, and so a read error is likely. The limits of the CDR3 on the DNA are not certain, so only TCRdb's listed CDR3 is given. This chain links TRBV6-2 or TRBV6-3 with TRBJ1-2; the DNA was not used to check the table's D call, TRBD1. Germline CDR1 MNHEY, CDR2 SVGEGT. The CDR3 numbers 11 amino acids, ends counted. This CDR3 is CASSLRQGAPV.

The V and J genes are TRBV28 and TRBJ1-2, with a possible D match to TRBD1 (5 bases). The V gene lost 4 bases and the J gene lost 8 bases, with 11 bases spanning the gap. This CDR3 region has 12 residues. Germline values: CDR1 MDHEN, CDR2 SYDVKM. As DNA, the CDR3 is TGTGCCAGCAGTTCCAGGGATCTAGGCTACACCTTC. Translated, it gives CASSSRDLGYTF.

This clone was counted a single time. The chain is built from TRBV11-2 and TRBJ2-1; tentative D call: TRBD2 (6 bases). The V end lost 8 bases, the J end lost 7 bases, and 21 bases lay between the germline ends. The CDR3 runs 15 residues. CDR1 and CDR2 (germline): SGHAT, FQNNGV. The CDR3 reads CASRPLAATRNEQFF. The CDR3 nucleotides read TGTGCCAGCCGACCATTAGCGGCCACCCGGAATGAGCAGTTCTTC.

The gene calls are TRBV5-8 and TRBJ2-5; D assignment may be TRBD1 or TRBD2 (5 bases each). The CDR3 has 18 amino acids. CDR1 and CDR2 (germline): SGHTS, YDEGEE. Trimming took 4 bases from V and 2 from J, leaving 24 bases between them. CDR3: CASSTNRNSGRAQETQYF. In DNA form, the CDR3 reads TGTGCCAGCAGCACAAACCGGAACAGCGGCAGGGCTCAAGAGACCCAGTACTTC.

The gene calls are TRBV6-2 or TRBV6-3 and TRBJ1-5; D uncertain. This CDR3 is built from 16 residues. The ends were cut back, 6 bases at V and 0 bases at J, with 15 bases in the middle. Germline assignment: CDR1 MNHEY and CDR2 SVGEGT. The CDR3 protein is CASSLVVGNSNQPQHF. The CDR3, as DNA: TGTGCCAGCAGCCTGGTCGTGGGGAATAGCAATCAGCCCCAGCATTTT.